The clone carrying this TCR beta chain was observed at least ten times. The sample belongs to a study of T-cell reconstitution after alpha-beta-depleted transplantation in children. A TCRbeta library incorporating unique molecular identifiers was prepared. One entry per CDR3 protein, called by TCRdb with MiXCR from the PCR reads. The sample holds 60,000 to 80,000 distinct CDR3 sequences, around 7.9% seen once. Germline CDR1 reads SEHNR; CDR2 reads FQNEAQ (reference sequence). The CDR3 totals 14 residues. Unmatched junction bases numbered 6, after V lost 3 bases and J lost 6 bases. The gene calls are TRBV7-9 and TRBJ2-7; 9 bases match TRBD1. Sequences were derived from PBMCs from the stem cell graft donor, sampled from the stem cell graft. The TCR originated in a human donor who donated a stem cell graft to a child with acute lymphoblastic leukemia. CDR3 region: CASSFSTGGAEQYF. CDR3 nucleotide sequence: TGTGCCAGCAGCTTTAGTACAGGGGGCGCCGAGCAGTACTTC.